The present entry profiles one T cell receptor (beta chain) with its context. This CDR3 spans 12 amino acids. Germline V gene sequence: CDR1 SGHTA, CDR2 FQGTGA. The V and J ends lost 5 bases and 9 bases respectively, with 11 bases between them. This record comes from a study of blood T cell repertoires in COVID-19. Study background: Acute and convalescent COVID-19 samples came from the United States, Italy and Spain. In each case, the material was cDNA or gDNA derived from T cells, B-cell-depleted T cells, or PBMCs.

Libraries were prepared by immunoSEQ multiplex PCR; TCRdb keeps only in-frame clonotypes and omits some of them. Of roughly 250,000 clones listed, about 89% are singletons. The sequence came from a man aged 35 to 55 who had recovered from COVID-19. Sequencing was carried out using peripheral blood. The V and J genes are TRBV7-3 and TRBJ2-1; D gene uncertain. CDR3 in amino acids: CASSHGNSEQFF. The CDR3 nucleotides are TGTGCCAGCAGCCACGGTAACAGTGAGCAGTTCTTC. The variable domain in full, completed from reference TRBV7-3 and TRBJ2-1, reads GAGVSQTPSNKVTEKGKYVELRCDPISGHTALYWYRQSLGQGPEFLIYFQGTGAADDSGLPNDRFFAVRPEGSVSTLKIQRTERGDSAVYLCASSHGNSEQFFGPGTRLTVL.